One TCR beta chain is described in this entry. Its antigen has not been determined. There are no base qualities to consult, and no much larger clone falls within one base. The data stem from a study of blood T cell repertoires in COVID-19 (dated by TCRdb to the early 2020s). Background for the entire study: Collaborator samples came from the United States, Italy and Spain and covered acute and convalescent phases of COVID-19. The material from the prospective study consisted of cDNA or gDNA derived from T cells, B-cell-depleted T cells, or PBMCs. Subjects who had been exposed to COVID-19, were actively infected with it, or had recovered from it provided the deeply sampled blood TCRbeta repertoires that made up the dataset. The repertoires were made available in a free public database intended to serve as a resource for research on the immune response to SARS-CoV-2. The samples were drawn from two sources: the first 160 participants of the ongoing ImmuneRACE study, and fewer than 1,500 subjects contributed by 6 global collaborators. Nearly every sample came with metadata listing a de-identified subject ID, COVID-19 status, age in years and sex. Where HLA class I and class II types were available, the types were taken from metadata supplied by the sample provider, not from assay-based typing.

V loses 4 bases of germline sequence and J loses 8 bases, and the interval between the two ends is 18 bases. Inclusive of the bounding cysteine and phenylalanine, the CDR3 is 15 residues long. Just CDR3 DNA is preserved here, 45 bases in frame from base 1. Via the germline V gene, CDR1 is SGHDT and CDR2 YYEEEE. General findings and caveats noted by the study authors: Clinical and demographic metadata were provided uncurated, with the amount varying by source and participant.

The immunoSEQ Assay, a bias-controlled multiplex PCR, was used to amplify TCRbeta CDR3 regions from genomic DNA. The source study handled its data this way. The number of nucleated cells in each sample was estimated by amplification of reference gene primers within the assay. Sequence reads were collapsed and filtered to measure the absolute abundance of every unique TCRbeta CDR3 rearrangement. Productive Simpson clonality was computed per sample as the square root of Simpson's diversity index over productive rearrangements. The clones in this table, taken by TCRdb from immuneACCESS, are in-frame only. Not every clone is retained; where verified, under half of the shortfall comes from an unresolved V gene, and the cause of the rest is unknown. The V and J calls and clone size were taken over from that table, and D and trimming were inferred from the DNA. This sample gives 170,000 or so clones in total; approximately 90% of them show up just once. 0.88% of the sample belongs to the ten largest clones.

A second Seattle source provided samples from volunteer blood donors who had recovered from COVID-19. Whole blood was collected in K2EDTA tubes by collaborating institutions according to the institutions' own protocols. For TCRbeta analysis, collaborator samples were shipped as frozen whole blood, as isolated PBMCs, or as DNA extracted from either sample type. Specimen: peripheral blood. This receptor chain uses TRBV5-6 and TRBJ1-4; the D gene assignment is ambiguous. The TCR sequence derives from a woman aged 18-29 years who had recovered from COVID-19. The CDR3 here reads CASSLIGGREEKLFF. The nucleotides read TGTGCCAGCAGCCTCATTGGAGGGCGAGAGGAAAAACTGTTTTTT.